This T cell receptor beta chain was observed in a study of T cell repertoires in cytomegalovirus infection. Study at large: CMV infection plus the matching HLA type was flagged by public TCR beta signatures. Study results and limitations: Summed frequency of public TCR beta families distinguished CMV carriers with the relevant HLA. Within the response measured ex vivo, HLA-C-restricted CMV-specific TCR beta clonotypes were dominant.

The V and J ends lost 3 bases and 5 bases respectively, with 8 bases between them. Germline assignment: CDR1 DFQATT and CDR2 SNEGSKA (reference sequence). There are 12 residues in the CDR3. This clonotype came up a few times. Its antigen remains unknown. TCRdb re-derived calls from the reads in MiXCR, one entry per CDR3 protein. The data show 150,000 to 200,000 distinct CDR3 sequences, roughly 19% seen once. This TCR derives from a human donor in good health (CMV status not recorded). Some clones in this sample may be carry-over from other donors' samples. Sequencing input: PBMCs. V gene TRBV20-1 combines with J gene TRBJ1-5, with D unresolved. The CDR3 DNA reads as TGCAGTGCTAGGACGGGCGATCAGCCCCAGCATTTT. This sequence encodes CSARTGDQPQHF.